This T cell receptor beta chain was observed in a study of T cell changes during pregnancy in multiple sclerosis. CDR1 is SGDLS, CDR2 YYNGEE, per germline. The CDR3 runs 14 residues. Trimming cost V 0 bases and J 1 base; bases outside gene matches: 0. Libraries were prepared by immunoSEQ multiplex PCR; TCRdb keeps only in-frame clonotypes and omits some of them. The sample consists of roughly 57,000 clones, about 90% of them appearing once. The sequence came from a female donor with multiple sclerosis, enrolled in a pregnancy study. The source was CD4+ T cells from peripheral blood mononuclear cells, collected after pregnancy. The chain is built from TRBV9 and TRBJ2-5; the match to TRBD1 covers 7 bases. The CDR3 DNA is TGTGCCAGCAGCGTAGGGACAGGCCAAGAGACCCAGTACTTC. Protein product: CASSVGTGQETQYF.